This T cell receptor (beta chain) was obtained from a study of low-dose radiotherapy and immunotherapy resistance in tumors. Whole-study context: Fractions of 0.5 Gy went to Cohort 1 every 2 weeks, totaling 6.5 Gy. A dose of 300 mg of oral aspirin was taken by patients daily for four cycles from cycle 1 day 1. Members of Cohort 2 were treated with 1 Gy per fraction every two weeks; their total was 13 Gy over 26 weeks.

Alpha- and beta-chain coverage of first-strand cDNA came from TRAV- and TRBV-specific primers. The PCR that amplified TCRs ran for about 20 cycles, relying on a constant-region primer and a V-primer adapter. Amplification of isolated mRNA was accomplished via in vitro transcription. TCRdb re-analysed the reads in MiXCR, keeping a single row per CDR3 protein. This table has 30,000 to 50,000 distinct CDR3 sequences, around a third appearing once. Time point specified: before trial treatment. Germline-derived CDR1 and CDR2 are SGHTA and FQGNSA. Trimming took 1 base from V and 3 from J, leaving 9 bases between them. CDR3 size: 14 residues. This clonotype was detected many times.

The genes are TRBV7-2 and TRBJ1-1, with D unresolved. The receptor comes from a male donor with gallbladder cancer. Sequencing used PBMCs, obtained before treatment. CDR3 amino acids: CASSLVASYTEAFF. In DNA form, the CDR3 reads TGTGCCAGCAGCTTAGTTGCGAGTTACACTGAAGCTTTCTTT. Using reference TRBV7-2 and TRBJ1-1 for the parts outside the CDR3, the full variable domain is GAGVSQSPSNKVTEKGKDVELRCDPISGHTALYWYRQSLGQGLEFLIYFQGNSAPDKSGLPSDRFSAERTGGSVSTLTIQRTQQEDSAVYLCASSLVASYTEAFFGQGTRLTVV.